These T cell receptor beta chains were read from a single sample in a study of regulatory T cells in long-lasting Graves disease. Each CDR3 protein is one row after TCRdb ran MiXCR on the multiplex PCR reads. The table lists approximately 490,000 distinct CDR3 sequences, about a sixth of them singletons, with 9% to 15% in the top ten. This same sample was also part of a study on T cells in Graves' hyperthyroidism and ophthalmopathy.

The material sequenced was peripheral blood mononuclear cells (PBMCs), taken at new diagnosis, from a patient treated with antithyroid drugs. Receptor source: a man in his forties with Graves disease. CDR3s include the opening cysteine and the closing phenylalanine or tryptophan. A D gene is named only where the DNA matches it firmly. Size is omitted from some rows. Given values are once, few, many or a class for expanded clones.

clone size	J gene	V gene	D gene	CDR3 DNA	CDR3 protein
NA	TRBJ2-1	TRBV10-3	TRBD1	TGTGCCATCTCCGGGACAGGGTCGGATGAGCAGTTCTTC	CAISGTGSDEQFF
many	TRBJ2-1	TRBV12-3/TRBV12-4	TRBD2	TGTGCCAGCTCACCTCTAACCGGGACTAGCAGCGTTGGTGAGCAGTTCTTC	CASSPLTGTSSVGEQFF
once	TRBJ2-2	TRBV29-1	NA	TGCAGCTACCTGAGAAGCACCGGGGAGCTGTTTTTT	CSYLRSTGELFF
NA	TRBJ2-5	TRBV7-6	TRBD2	TGTGCCAGCAGCTCCGGACTAGCTCTTGGGGAAGAGACCCAGTACTTC	CASSSGLALGEETQYF
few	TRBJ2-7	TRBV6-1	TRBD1	TGTGCCAGCAGGACTCCGGGACAGTTTATCGAGCAGTACTTC	CASRTPGQFIEQYF
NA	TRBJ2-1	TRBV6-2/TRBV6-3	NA	TGTGCCAGCGCCAGGGCCCTCAACAATGAGCAGTTCTTC	CASARALNNEQFF
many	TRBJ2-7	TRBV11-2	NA	TGTGCCAGCAGCGTCTCTTCCTACGAGCAGTACTTC	CASSVSSYEQYF
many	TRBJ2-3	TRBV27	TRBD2	TGTGCCAGCAGTCCAGGACTAGCGGGAGTGGGAAATACGCAGTATTTT	CASSPGLAGVGNTQYF
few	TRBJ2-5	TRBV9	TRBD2	TGTGCCAGCAGTACGGGGGGGAGTTGGGAGACCCAGTACTTC	CASSTGGSWETQYF
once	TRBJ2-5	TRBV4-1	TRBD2	TGCGCCAGCAGTGGACTAGCGGGAGGGCCCGAGACCCAGTACTTC	CASSGLAGGPETQYF
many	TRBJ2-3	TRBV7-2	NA	TGTGCCAGCAGCTTGGCCCACCACACAGATACGCAGTATTTT	CASSLAHHTDTQYF
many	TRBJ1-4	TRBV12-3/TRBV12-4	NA	TGTGCCAGCAGGGAACGTGGAACTAATGAAAAACTGTTTTTT	CASRERGTNEKLFF
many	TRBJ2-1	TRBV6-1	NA	TGTGCCAGCAGTGTAAAAGTAGCGGAGGCCCTAGGAGAGCAGTTCTTC	CASSVKVAEALGEQFF
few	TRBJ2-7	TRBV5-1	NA	TGCGCCAGCAGACTTCGGGGGGCGAACAGGGTTTCCTCCTACGAGCAGTACTTC	CASRLRGANRVSSYEQYF
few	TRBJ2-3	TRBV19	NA	TGTGCCAGTAGTATTGCCCGCACAGATACGCAGTATTTT	CASSIARTDTQYF
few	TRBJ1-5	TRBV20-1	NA	TGCAGTGCTAGACAGCTAAAAAATAGCAATCAGCCCCAGCATTTT	CSARQLKNSNQPQHF
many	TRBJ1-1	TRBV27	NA	TGTGCCAGCAGTCCCTTCCGGGGACTGAACACTGAAGCTTTCTTT	CASSPFRGLNTEAFF
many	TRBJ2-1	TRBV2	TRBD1	TGTGCCAGCAGGACTACTGTGGTGACGACAGGGGTCAATGAGCAGTTCTTC	CASRTTVVTTGVNEQFF
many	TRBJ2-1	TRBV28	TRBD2	TGTGCCAGCAGTGCACTAGCGGGAGATCGTGAGCAGTTCTTC	CASSALAGDREQFF
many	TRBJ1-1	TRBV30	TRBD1	TGTGCCTGGAGTGCGGGACAGGGGAACACTGAAGCTTTCTTT	CAWSAGQGNTEAFF
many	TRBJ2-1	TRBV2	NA	TGTGCCAGCAGCGTGGGTCTCAATGAGCAGTTCTTC	CASSVGLNEQFF
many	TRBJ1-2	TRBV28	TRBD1	TGTGCCAGCAGCAACTCCGGGACAGGCATTAACTATGGCTACACCTTC	CASSNSGTGINYGYTF
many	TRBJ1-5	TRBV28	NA	TGTGCCAGCAGTTTATTACGGGGGAAAGGCAATCAGCCCCAGCATTTT	CASSLLRGKGNQPQHF
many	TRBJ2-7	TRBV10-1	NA	TGCGCCAGCAGTGACGGCGGGACCAAATACGAGCAGTACTTC	CASSDGGTKYEQYF
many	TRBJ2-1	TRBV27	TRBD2	TGTGCCAGCCGTGAACTAGCGGGAGCCTACAATGAGCAGTTCTTC	CASRELAGAYNEQFF
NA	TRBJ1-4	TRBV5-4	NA	TGTGCCAGCAGCCAAATCGAAAAACTGTTTTTT	CASSQIEKLFF
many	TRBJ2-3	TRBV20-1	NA	TGCAGTGCTAGAGTATGGGGTGGGCGAACAGATACGCAGTATTTT	CSARVWGGRTDTQYF
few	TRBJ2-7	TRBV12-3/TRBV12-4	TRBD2	TGTGCCAGCAGTTTAGCCCCCGCTGGACTAGGTAACTACGAGCAGTACTTC	CASSLAPAGLGNYEQYF
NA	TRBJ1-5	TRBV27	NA	TGTGCCAGCAGACCGGGACGTCAGGTTAAGAGCAATCAGCCCCAGCATTTT	CASRPGRQVKSNQPQHF
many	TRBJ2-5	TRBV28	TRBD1	TGTGCCAGCAGTTTACGGGACAGGGGGATAGAGACCCAGTACTTC	CASSLRDRGIETQYF
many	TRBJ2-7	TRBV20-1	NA	TGCAGTGCCAGCCTCCTCACCCTATACGAGCAGTACTTC	CSASLLTLYEQYF
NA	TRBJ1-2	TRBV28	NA	TGTGTAGTCCAGGGAACTAACTATGGCTACACCTTC	CVVQGTNYGYTF
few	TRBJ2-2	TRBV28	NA	TGTGCCAGCAGTCCAGGTCTGACAGGCGCGAACACCGGGGAGCTGTTTTTT	CASSPGLTGANTGELFF
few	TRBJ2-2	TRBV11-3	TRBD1	TGTGCCAGCAGCTTAGACCCGGACAGGCTAAGAGGGGAGCTGTTTTTT	CASSLDPDRLRGELFF
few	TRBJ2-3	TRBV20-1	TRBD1	TGCAGTGCAACGACAGGGCCTAGCACAGATACGCAGTATTTT	CSATTGPSTDTQYF
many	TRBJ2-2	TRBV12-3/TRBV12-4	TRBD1	TGTGCCAGCAGTCCTGGGGACAGACCCACCGGGGAGCTGTTTTTT	CASSPGDRPTGELFF
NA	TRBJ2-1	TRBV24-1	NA	TGTGCCACCAGTGATTATATACAGCAGTTCTTC	CATSDYIQQFF
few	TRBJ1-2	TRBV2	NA	TGTGCCAGCAGTTGCTCCCTCGGGGGAGGAGATGGCTACACCTTC	CASSCSLGGGDGYTF
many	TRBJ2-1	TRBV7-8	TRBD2	TGTGCCAGCAGCACGACTATAACTAGCGGGAGACTCAATGAGCAGTTCTTC	CASSTTITSGRLNEQFF
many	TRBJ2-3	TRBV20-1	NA	TGCAGTGCCGCAGGGGTAGCCACAGATACGCAGTATTTT	CSAAGVATDTQYF
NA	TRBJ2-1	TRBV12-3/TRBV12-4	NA	TGTGCCAGCAGTTTTAATCCCCAACAGGACACTAGCTCCTACAATGAGCAGTTCTTC	CASSFNPQQDTSSYNEQFF
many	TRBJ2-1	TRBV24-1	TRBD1	TGTGCCACCAGTGACCCCCGGGACAGGCGTTACAATGAGCAGTTCTTC	CATSDPRDRRYNEQFF